This TCR beta chain was sequenced in a study of cytomegalovirus exposure and HLA in healthy donors (dated by TCRdb to about 2017). Describing the broader study: According to an earlier analysis of 587 of the donors, about 170 million T cells yielded some 110 million unique TCR beta sequences and roughly 280 Gb of sequence data. To study patterns of TCR occurrence, a later analysis re-analyzed previously published TCR beta repertoires from under 750 donors and added high-resolution HLA genotyping. The number of typed donors differed by locus: about 629-640 for A, B, C, DRB1 and DQB1; some 500 for DQA1; 606 for DPA1; and about 470 for DPB1. Donor age, sex, ethnicity and CMV serostatus were collected together with the repertoire data. All discovery cohort repertoires had been generated using a single sequencing platform. To predict cytomegalovirus infection status, the study combined high-throughput TCR immunosequencing, statistical association of individual TCRs with disease status, and machine learning. HLA typing covered class I and class II loci at four-digit resolution. The study used immunosequencing to profile the T cell repertoires of approximately 650 subjects and linked those repertoires to cytomegalovirus serostatus. Roughly five DR-DQ haplotypes were treated as single units for association and clustering because of strong linkage in the cohort. Rather than using new phenotypic data, the later analysis identified candidate immune exposures from TCR beta sequences and from how often those sequences occurred across donors. About 280 gigabases of sequencing data and around 80 million unique TCR sequences made up an early release that covered roughly 670 HLA-typed donors. The study aimed to test whether cataloging public T cell receptors could reveal signatures of past pathogen exposure. The genetic ancestry cluster associated with self-reported Caucasian donors included 81% of the approximately 430 genotyped donors. An earlier analysis of some 600 of the donors applied high-throughput TCR beta sequencing to assess whether each TCR beta V gene segment acted as functional or pseudogenic. On average, 235,054 unique TCR beta nucleotide sequences were sequenced per donor among a few hundred genotyped donors of the cohort, with roughly 18% of those sequences being non-productive. Along with the 666-subject first cohort, a separate validation cohort of approximately 110 different subjects was used. Genome-wide SNP genotypes for about 65% of the roughly 700 donors were used in a later genetic analysis, which treated that subset as a discovery cohort. General findings and caveats noted by the study authors: Only TCR beta chains were sequenced in this cohort, and the absence of alpha or paired-chain data limited detectable features. An earlier analysis of 450 to 750 of the donors showed that most TCR beta V segments appeared in productive rearrangements either about 87% or about 30% of the time, which broadly matched IMGT annotations. Immune exposure information for the cohort was limited to CMV serostatus. A further reported finding was that TCR beta sequences accurately predicted the HLA-A and HLA-B alleles for most subjects in the first cohort. A later analysis reported that several top co-occurrence clusters appeared linked to parvovirus B19, influenza, CMV and Epstein-Barr virus. In a later genetic analysis, a missense DCLRE1C variant was associated with V-gene and J-gene trimming of TCR beta chains, and the association was replicated in an independent cohort. Assigning TCR associations to individual alleles was difficult when HLA alleles, especially DR and DQ, strongly co-occurred. Because HLA typing was unavailable for some donors at each locus, only the typed subset was used in association tests. The study listed 164 TCR beta chains as associated with cytomegalovirus. Because counts were too low, roughly 17 rarely observed V segments, including chromosome 9 orphons, were left out of the earlier analysis of several hundred of the donors. Compared with equally common non-associated chains, HLA-associated TCR beta chains in a later analysis were more clonally expanded and had lower generation probabilities. Some IMGT-functional V segments, including TRBV6-2 and TRBV6-3, could not be told apart with the 87-base-pair reads, so those segments were excluded. In a later genetic analysis, fewer N-insertions in productive TCRs were reported among donors in an Asian-associated ancestry cluster than the approximately 710-donor mean. A later analysis found that most CMV-associated TCR beta chains appeared HLA-restricted, with HLA associations seemingly driven largely by CMV exposure. Across donors, most TCR sequences were observed very rarely, whereas some public TCRs were present in many individuals. The authors suggested that the approach could potentially be generalized to other disease states and immunological phenotypes. Presence/absence analyses assumed roughly uniform sequencing depth across donors, an assumption that may not hold. The classifier was reported to diagnose cytomegalovirus status with high specificity and sensitivity in both the original and validation cohorts. At a false discovery rate of 0.05, a later analysis linked 15,000 to 20,000 TCR beta sequences to specific HLA alleles. A cluster of highly shared sequence variants was judged likely to be a technical artifact of the sequencing pipeline. A later analysis found that TCR association rates varied across HLA loci, with DRB1 alleles showing the most associated TCRs and HLA-C alleles the fewest. A few of the identified cytomegalovirus-associated TCR beta chains were confirmed in vitro to be specific for cytomegalovirus antigens. Linkage disequilibrium might explain the correlated functional status among segregating V segments, but an unknown experimental factor could not be excluded.

The library relied on the immunoSEQ multiplex PCR assay. For the multiplex PCR, a mixture combining 60 forward primers for TCR Vbeta segments and 13 reverse primers for TCR Jbeta segments was used. The CDR3 region of rearranged TCR beta genes was amplified from genomic DNA by a multiplex PCR assay. On the Illumina HiSeq System, the amplified TCR beta libraries were sequenced as 87-base-pair reads. In the source study's methods: Across the 640 or so repertoires, a later analysis counted 80 million or so unique TCR beta chains, around 11 million of which were shared by at least two donors. To remove PCR and sequencing errors, raw reads were error-corrected and collapsed into unique sequences using a nearest-neighbor algorithm that merged closely related sequences. To assign V, D and J gene segments, CDR3 sequences were aligned to IMGT reference sequences. For a sequence to be retained, at least a six-nucleotide match to both a V gene segment and a J gene segment was required. A rearrangement counted as productive if the CDR3 had no stop codons and remained in frame with V and J, and every other rearrangement counted as non-productive. Following IMGT convention, CDR3 was defined as the stretch from the second conserved V-encoded cysteine to the conserved J-encoded phenylalanine. The earlier analysis of about 530 of the donors excluded any sequence lacking an unambiguous match to a single V gene segment. In an earlier analysis of about 590 of the donors, a V segment was called functional when productive rearrangements were above 56.7%, and segregating when the standard deviation between donors exceeded 5%. A statistical classification framework was built to diagnose cytomegalovirus status from the catalog of TCR beta chain sequences. In a later analysis, V and J genes were assigned by comparing TCR nucleotide sequences against IMGT/GENE-DB human TR gene sequences. A later analysis assigned CDR3 sequences and most-parsimonious VDJ recombination scenarios with the TCRdist pipeline. A later analysis defined each TCR beta chain by its CDR3 amino acid sequence plus V-gene family, and excluded reads lacking a unique V-gene family. In a later analysis, nearly 600 highly shared, low-generation-probability nucleotide sequences were removed to address suspected cross-contamination and a sequencing artifact. For each public chain, a later analysis derived a clonal expansion index from normalized ranks of inferred template counts within each repertoire. In a later analysis, generation probabilities were computed using a VDJ recombination model fitted to out-of-frame rearrangements, and the results were checked against IGoR. A later analysis scored TCR-TCR, TCR-HLA and TCR-CMV co-occurrence with hypergeometric tests, applying a repertoire-size bias correction to TCR pairs. False discovery rates were estimated in a later analysis by permuting HLA or CMV assignments 20 times. In a later analysis, co-occurring TCRs were grouped with DBSCAN, and TCRdist sequence similarity was added when clustering was performed within HLA-allele-positive subsets. Co-occurrence clustering excluded repertoires with fewer than 30,000 or more than 120,000 public chains, plus five with anomalous nucleotide sharing. This immuneACCESS table, as held by TCRdb, lists in-frame sequences with V and J called but not all clones. Of the missing ones, under half trace to an unresolved V gene in checked studies; the others have no known cause. V and J calls and clone size are copied from that table; D and trimming were computed from the DNA. The sample yields around 150,000 clones; around 78% were counted once. Jointly, the top ten make up about 1% of the sample.

The cohort consisted of 600 to 700 healthy bone marrow donors. At the time of sampling, every cohort member was nominally healthy, though immune exposures that went unrecorded were likely present. The donor tested CMV seronegative, placing the donor among the roughly 400 seronegative members of the cohort. Every donor gave a peripheral blood sample, and the peripheral blood mononuclear cells from that sample were used for TCR beta sequencing. The Qiagen DNeasy Blood Extraction Kit was used to extract genomic DNA from the blood cell samples. On this clone: What this receptor recognizes is not known. Within one base of it there is no much larger clone, and no base qualities were kept.

The germline V gene sets CDR1 to MDHEN and CDR2 to SYDVKM. V trim: 10 bases; J trim: 4 bases; unmatched bases: 2. Including the terminal cysteine and phenylalanine, the CDR3 comprises 14 residues. Kept here is only the CDR3 DNA, which spans 42 bases and is read in frame from base 1. Sample: PBMCs. This TCR derives from a woman aged 35 to 49 in good health and CMV-seronegative. The chain employs TRBV28 and TRBJ2-3; 16 bases in the middle match TRBD2. CDR3 region: CATGLAGGADTQYF. The DNA sequence is TGTGCCACGGGACTAGCGGGAGGGGCAGATACGCAGTATTTT.